This T cell receptor (beta chain) was found in a study of CD8 T cells in ankylosing spondylitis. Study-level findings and limits: Disease-linked clones bore a CD8+ phenotype, appearing relatively rarely in peripheral blood. Researchers reportedly found disease-linked clones significantly enriched in matched ankylosing spondylitis synovial fluid.

In the case of this clonotype: Its cognate antigen is unknown.

V lost 0 bases to trimming and J lost 5 bases, with 8 bases between them. The CDR3 loop spans 14 amino acids. Per the germline V gene, CDR1 is LGHNA and CDR2 is YSLEER. TCRdb independently ran MiXCR on the 5' RACE reads; one entry per CDR3 protein. The data show around 150,000 distinct CDR3 sequences, with about a third seen just once and approximately 5.9% held by the top ten. The J gene is TRBJ1-5, the V gene TRBV4-3; D call uncertain. This TCR derives from a male donor with ankylosing spondylitis. Sequencing used synovial fluid, either unsorted or a sorted T cell fraction (not recorded which). The CDR3 protein is CASSQEVQDQPQHF. The CDR3 coding sequence is TGCGCCAGCAGCCAAGAAGTTCAGGATCAGCCCCAGCATTTT.